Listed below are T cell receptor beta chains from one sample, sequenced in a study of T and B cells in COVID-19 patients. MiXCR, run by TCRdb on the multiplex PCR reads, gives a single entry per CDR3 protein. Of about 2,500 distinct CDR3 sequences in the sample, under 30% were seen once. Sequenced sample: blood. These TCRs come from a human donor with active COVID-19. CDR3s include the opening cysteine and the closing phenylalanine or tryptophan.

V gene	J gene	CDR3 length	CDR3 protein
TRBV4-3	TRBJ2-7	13	CASSQEWGSEQYF
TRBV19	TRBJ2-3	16	CASSIEGQLSTDTQYF
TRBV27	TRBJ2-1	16	CASSPAWQSSYNEQFF
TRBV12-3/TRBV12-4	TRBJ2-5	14	CASSGQETQETQYF
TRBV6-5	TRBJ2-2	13	CASAPPGTGELFF
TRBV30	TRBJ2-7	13	CAWSAGGPWVQYF
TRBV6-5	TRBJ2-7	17	CASSYSPSGKWAYEQYF
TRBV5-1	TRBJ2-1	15	CASSLGQSSYNEQFF
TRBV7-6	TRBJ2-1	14	CASSSGLARNEQFF
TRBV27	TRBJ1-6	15	CASSLITLRDSPLHF
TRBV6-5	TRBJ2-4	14	CASSFVQSKNIQYF
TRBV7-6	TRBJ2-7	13	CASSPAGYHEQYF
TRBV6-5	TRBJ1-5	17	CASSEADWGQDYQPQHF
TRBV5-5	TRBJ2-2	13	CASSPPGAGELFF
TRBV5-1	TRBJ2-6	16	CASSQDRGPGANVLTF
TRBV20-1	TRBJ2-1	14	CSAYPAGHYNEQFF
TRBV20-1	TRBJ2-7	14	CSATQGGIRGEQYF
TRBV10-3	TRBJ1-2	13	CAITETTNYGYIF
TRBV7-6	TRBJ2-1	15	CASSLNARARGEQFF
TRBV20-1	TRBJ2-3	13	CSARQISTDTQYF
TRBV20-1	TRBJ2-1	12	CSARWQAWEQFF
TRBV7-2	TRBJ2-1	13	CALGRGASGEQFF
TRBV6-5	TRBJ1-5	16	CASSYAGTGMNQPQHF
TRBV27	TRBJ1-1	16	CASRRLDQGAYTEAFF
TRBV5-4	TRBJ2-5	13	CASSWDSQETQYF
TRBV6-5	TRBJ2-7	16	CASKGPWGSGGYEQYF
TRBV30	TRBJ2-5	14	CAGNRWREQETQYF
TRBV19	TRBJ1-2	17	CASSSVGTGGRSYGYTF
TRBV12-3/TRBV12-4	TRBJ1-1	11	CASTWTGRAFF